This T cell receptor beta chain was retrieved from a study of control samples from healthy donors and cancer patients. The CDR3 consists of 15 residues. Germline V gene sequence: CDR1 SGHRS, CDR2 YFSETQ. V trimming: 4 bases; J trimming: 2 bases; junction bases outside the gene matches: 4. Only in-frame clones appear in the TCRdb table, and some are missing; sequencing was by immunoSEQ multiplex PCR. The sample includes about 130,000 clones, about 88% of them seen just once. This clone was detected once. The chain recombines TRBV5-1 with TRBJ2-1, with 9 bases identical to TRBD2. Sequencing input: blood. The origin of this receptor is a man between 18 and 35 years old in good health. For the CDR3, the DNA is TGCGCCAGCAGCCTCCCTAGCGGGACCTACAATGAGCAGTTCTTC. It specifies CASSLPSGTYNEQFF. The full variable domain, completed using reference TRBV5-1 and TRBJ2-1, is KAGVTQTPRYLIKTRGQQVTLSCSPISGHRSVSWYQQTPGQGLQFLFEYFSETQRNKGNFPGRFSGRQFSNSRSEMNVSTLELGDSALYLCASSLPSGTYNEQFFGPGTRLTVL.